This record looks at one TCR beta chain sequence and its context. This clonotype was picked up many times. The antigen this receptor binds is unknown. Base-call qualities are not available, and no considerably larger clone is one nucleotide away. These data are taken from a study of breast tumors, draining lymph nodes, adjacent tissues (dated by TCRdb to 2015 to 2016). Study-wide context: The study compared TCR beta repertoires across tumor, adjacent nontumor tissue and axillary lymph nodes from breast cancer patients. The study aimed to assess the relationships and possible T-cell exchange between tumor, surrounding tissue and draining lymph node repertoires in human breast cancer. Overall study results and their limits: The conclusion that tumor T cells originate in lymph nodes was framed as consistent with a hypothesis rather than directly demonstrated. The data were considered consistent with the idea that most tumor T cells come from the lymph node and then expand in tumor tissue. Tumor T-cell repertoires showed less diversity than lymph node repertoires and more diversity than nontumor tissue repertoires, and tumor T-cell repertoires showed preferential V and J gene usage. In luminal-like breast cancer, tumor and nontumor tissue repertoires resembled each other significantly more than in basal-like breast cancer.

Measured from the cysteine to the phenylalanine, the CDR3 is 15 residues long. Only CDR3 DNA is held: 45 bases, read in frame from base 1. A distance of 11 bases separates the germline ends of V and J, which lose 0 bases and 2 bases respectively. For CDR1 and CDR2, the germline V gene lists SGHRS and YFSETQ. The lymph node samples were taken from the axillary draining lymph nodes of breast cancer patients. Data came from an Illumina HiSeq 2000. TCR beta chain libraries were generated through multiplex PCR amplification. The amplified TCR beta chain products were analyzed by high-throughput sequencing. Using fastp at Q25 and MiXCR, TCRdb reprocessed the public reads and kept productive beta chains. Identical CDR3 protein sequences are pooled into one entry, listed with their most common genes and DNA. Here the sample has roughly 120,000 distinct CDR3 sequences; about 20% occur a single time. The top ten clonotypes cover over 3% of the sample.

The V gene is TRBV5-1 and the J gene is TRBJ2-5, with the D gene call left open. The sequenced material came from axillary lymph node tissue. The clonotype originates from a female donor with breast cancer. Some clones in this sample may be carry-over from other donors' samples. The CDR3 is CASSLGSRKQETQYF. The DNA sequence is as follows: TGCGCCAGCAGCTTGGGTAGCAGGAAGCAAGAGACCCAGTACTTC.